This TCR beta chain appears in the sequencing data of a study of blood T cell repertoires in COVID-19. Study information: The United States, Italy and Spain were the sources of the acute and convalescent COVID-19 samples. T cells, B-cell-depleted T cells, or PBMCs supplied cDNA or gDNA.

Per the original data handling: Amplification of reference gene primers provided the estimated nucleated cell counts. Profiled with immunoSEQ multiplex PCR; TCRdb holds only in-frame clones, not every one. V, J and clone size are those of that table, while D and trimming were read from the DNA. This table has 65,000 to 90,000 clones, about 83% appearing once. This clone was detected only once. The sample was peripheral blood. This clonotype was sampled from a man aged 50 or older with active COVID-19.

Written as DNA, the CDR3 is TGTGCCAGCTCACCGACAGGGGGCAACACTGAAGCTTTCTTT. Amino acid sequence: CASSPTGGNTEAFF. The chain is built from TRBV18 and TRBJ1-1, with 10 bases lining up with TRBD1. Germline V gives CDR1 KGHSH, CDR2 LQKENI. V was pared by 3 bases and J by 2 bases, with 0 bases of the junction left unmatched. The CDR3 totals 14 residues.